In this sample, the clone carrying this TCR beta chain is medium-sized. What it binds is not known. This entry is derived from a study of T cell repertoires in cytomegalovirus infection. Study-wide background: Public TCR beta signature analysis indicated the presence of both CMV infection and matching HLA type.

From the reads, TCRdb called clonotypes with MiXCR, one entry per CDR3 protein. The sample contains around 89,000 distinct CDR3 sequences, approximately 30% of which appear only once. Looked up from germline, CDR1 is MGHRA and CDR2 is YSYEKL. With V trimmed by 2 bases and J by 10 bases, 2 bases remained unmatched. The CDR3 is 12 residues long. Study-wide results and limits: People with CMV and the relevant HLA were identified by cumulative public TCR beta family frequency.

The V and J genes are TRBV4-1 and TRBJ2-1, with 7 bases identical to TRBD1. The receptor was derived from a human donor in good health (CMV status not recorded). Some clones in this sample may be carry-over from other donors' samples. Source: CD8+ T cells from cultured PBMCs, taken from culture after CMV antigen stimulation. CDR3 nucleotide sequence: TGCGCCAGCAGCCAAACAGGGGTGGAGCAGTTCTTC. Protein: CASSQTGVEQFF.